A selection of T cell receptor beta chains follows, all from one sample in a study of blood T cell repertoires in COVID-19. TCRdb's table, derived via immunoSEQ multiplex PCR, lists solely in-frame clones and lacks some. This table has 200,000 to 250,000 clones, approximately 80% appearing once. What was sequenced was PBMCs or T cells enriched from blood (not recorded which). The receptor set was obtained from a man aged 55 to 70 who had recovered from COVID-19. The CDR3 runs from the conserved cysteine through the conserved F or W. Fields, in order: CDR3 length, D gene, J gene, V gene, clone size, CDR3 DNA, CDR3 protein. D genes are given only for firm matches. Rows may omit the clone size; those that give it use once, few, many or a size class.

16,-,TRBJ2-2,TRBV4-3,-,TGCGCCAGCAGCCAACACCGACAAGCGAACACCGGGGAGCTGTTTTTT,CASSQHRQANTGELFF
17,TRBD2,TRBJ2-7,TRBV7-8,-,TGTGCCAGCAGCTTGTCAAGCGGGGGGGCCCAAGACTACGAGCAGTACTTC,CASSLSSGGAQDYEQYF
15,-,TRBJ1-5,TRBV19,once,TGTGCCAGTAGGCCCCCGGGGGGTAGCAATCAGCCCCAGCATTTT,CASRPPGGSNQPQHF
15,-,TRBJ2-7,TRBV5-1,-,TGCGCCAGCAGCTTGGGACACAGGGACGCCTACGAGCAGTACTTC,CASSLGHRDAYEQYF
14,TRBD1,TRBJ1-2,TRBV7-8,-,TGTGCCAGCAGCCCCCGGGACAGTAACTATGGCTACACCTTC,CASSPRDSNYGYTF
17,TRBD1,TRBJ1-5,TRBV6-1,few,TGTGCCAGCAGTGGCCCCAGGACAGGGGGCAGCAATCAGCCCCAGCATTTT,CASSGPRTGGSNQPQHF
13,-,TRBJ2-7,TRBV6-2/TRBV6-3,-,TGTGCCAGCAGTAGACTAGACTCCTACGAGCAGTACTTC,CASSRLDSYEQYF
12,-,TRBJ2-2,TRBV12-3/TRBV12-4,-,TGTGCCAGCATAAAGAGGGCCGGGGAGCTGTTTTTT,CASIKRAGELFF
14,-,TRBJ1-6,TRBV6-2/TRBV6-3,-,TGTGCCAGCAGTTACACGAGGCTCCGGGCACCCCTCCACTTT,CASSYTRLRAPLHF
14,TRBD1,TRBJ1-1,TRBV12-5,-,TGTGCTAGTGGTCTGGGACAGAAGAACACTGAAGCTTTCTTT,CASGLGQKNTEAFF
15,-,TRBJ2-7,TRBV6-5,-,TGTGCCAGCAGTTCATCAGGGTGGGGCTCCTACGAGCAGTACTTC,CASSSSGWGSYEQYF
15,-,TRBJ2-2,TRBV11-2,-,TGTGCCAGCAGCCCGACAAAAACTAACACCGGGGAGCTGTTTTTT,CASSPTKTNTGELFF
13,TRBD1,TRBJ1-2,TRBV12-3/TRBV12-4,-,TGTGCCAGCAGTCGACAGGGGGGCTATGGCTACACCTTC,CASSRQGGYGYTF
14,-,TRBJ1-2,TRBV4-1,once,TGCGCCAGCAGCCAAGAAGCCAACAACTATGGCTACACCTTC,CASSQEANNYGYTF
15,-,TRBJ1-3,TRBV2,-,TGTGCCAGCAGACCCTGGGGAGACTCTGGAAACACCATATATTTT,CASRPWGDSGNTIYF
15,TRBD2,TRBJ2-2,TRBV4-2,-,TGTGCCAGCAGCCATCTAGCGGGAAACACCGGGGAGCTGTTTTTT,CASSHLAGNTGELFF
18,-,TRBJ2-2,TRBV7-3,-,TGTGCCAGCAGCCCGGGGATCGGGCTAGCCCAGAACACCGGGGAGCTGTTTTTT,CASSPGIGLAQNTGELFF
14,-,TRBJ1-2,TRBV5-1,few,TGCGCCAGCAGCTTGGCTAGGGGGACGGATGGCTACACCTTC,CASSLARGTDGYTF
14,TRBD2,TRBJ2-7,TRBV11-3,-,TGTGCCAGCAGTTATCGGGGGGGCTCCTACGAGCAGTACTTC,CASSYRGGSYEQYF
13,-,TRBJ1-6,TRBV2,-,TGTGCCAGCAACCGACTGACGAATTCACCCCTCCACTTT,CASNRLTNSPLHF
15,TRBD2,TRBJ2-3,TRBV7-8,-,TGTGCCAGCAGCTTATTGGCTAGCGGGCGCGATACGCAGTATTTT,CASSLLASGRDTQYF
15,TRBD1,TRBJ2-7,TRBV6-2/TRBV6-3,-,TGTGCCAGCAGTTACTTCCGGGACAGGGGGCTCGGGCAGTACTTC,CASSYFRDRGLGQYF
15,-,TRBJ1-1,TRBV7-2,-,TGTGCCAGCAGCTTACGAGGACAGCAATACACTGAAGCTTTCTTT,CASSLRGQQYTEAFF
14,-,TRBJ2-5,TRBV10-2,-,TGCGCCAGCAGATTTGGAGCTGTCCAAGAGACCCAGTACTTC,CASRFGAVQETQYF
14,TRBD1,TRBJ2-1,TRBV5-6,-,TGTGCCAGCAGCCTGGGACAGTATTACAATGAGCAGTTCTTC,CASSLGQYYNEQFF
12,TRBD2,TRBJ2-1,TRBV12-3/TRBV12-4,-,TGTGCCAGCAGTAGACGGGGGGATGAGCAGTTCTTC,CASSRRGDEQFF
15,-,TRBJ2-3,TRBV4-1,-,TGCGCCAGCAGCCGAAACAGGGATCCGAAAGATACGCAGTATTTT,CASSRNRDPKDTQYF
15,-,TRBJ1-1,TRBV7-6,-,TGTGCCAGCAGCTCCCAGGGTGTTAGCGGGACTGAAGCTTTCTTT,CASSSQGVSGTEAFF
14,TRBD1,TRBJ1-1,TRBV5-6,-,TGTGCCAGCAGCTTCAGAGGGGGCCCACTTGAAGCTTTCTTT,CASSFRGGPLEAFF
14,-,TRBJ2-2,TRBV18,-,TGTGCCAGCTCACCACCTTTGCCCGGGTCTGAGCTGTTTTTT,CASSPPLPGSELFF
16,TRBD1,TRBJ1-4,TRBV5-1,-,TGCGCCAGCAGCGGGACCGGGACAGGGGGCGACGAAAAACTGTTTTTT,CASSGTGTGGDEKLFF
16,TRBD1,TRBJ1-2,TRBV5-6,few,TGTGCCAGCAGCTTGCCCAGGACAGGGGTGGGCTATGGCTACACCTTC,CASSLPRTGVGYGYTF
15,-,TRBJ2-5,TRBV5-4,-,TGTGCCAGCAGCTTGGTGCCGGGAGAGTGGGAGACCCAGTACTTC,CASSLVPGEWETQYF
15,-,TRBJ1-2,TRBV4-3,-,TGCGCCAGCAGCCAAGGGACGGGAACCAACTATGGCTACACCTTC,CASSQGTGTNYGYTF
14,-,TRBJ1-2,TRBV3-1/TRBV3-2,-,TGTGCCAGCAGCCCGACGCGGGAGGTCTATGGCTACACCTTC,CASSPTREVYGYTF
14,TRBD2,TRBJ2-1,TRBV10-2,-,TGCGCCAGCAGACTAGCGGGGAACTCTTTGAAGCAGTTCTTC,CASRLAGNSLKQFF
15,-,TRBJ1-5,TRBV5-5,-,TGTGCCAGCAGGCAAGGACAGCTTAGCAATCAGCCCCAGCATTTT,CASRQGQLSNQPQHF
17,-,TRBJ1-5,TRBV21-1,-,TGTGCCAGCAGTTCCCGGGACAGAGCCCTTTTGGATCAGCCCCAGCATTTT,CASSSRDRALLDQPQHF
14,TRBD1,TRBJ1-6,TRBV2,-,TGTGCCAGCAGGGAGGGGGCAGCCCCATTGCCCCTCCACTTT,CASREGAAPLPLHF
14,-,TRBJ1-2,TRBV19,-,TGTGCCAGTACCCCGCGGGGCAGAAACTATGGCTACACCTTC,CASTPRGRNYGYTF
16,-,TRBJ1-4,TRBV4-3,-,TGCGCCAGCAGCCAAGATACGGGACACCCTAATGAAAAACTGTTTTTT,CASSQDTGHPNEKLFF
14,-,TRBJ1-1,TRBV5-1,-,TGCGCCAGCAGCTATGACAACTCTGGGACTGAAGCTTTCTTT,CASSYDNSGTEAFF
15,TRBD1,TRBJ2-7,TRBV6-2/TRBV6-3,-,TGTGCCAGCAGTTACAGGGACAGGAATTCCTACGAGCAGTACTTC,CASSYRDRNSYEQYF
15,-,TRBJ1-2,TRBV3-1/TRBV3-2,-,TGTGCCAGCAGCGCCGGGGGGCCGCCAGGCTATGGCTACACCTTC,CASSAGGPPGYGYTF
13,TRBD1,TRBJ1-1,TRBV10-3,-,TGTGCCATCACCCGACAGGGGGACACTGAAGCTTTCTTT,CAITRQGDTEAFF
16,-,TRBJ2-1,TRBV7-9,-,TGTGCCAGCAGCTCCCCCATGAGGGACACTGGGAATGAGCAGTTCTTC,CASSSPMRDTGNEQFF
16,-,TRBJ1-3,TRBV19,-,TGTGCCAGTAGTAGGTCGGGGTTTGTCTCCGGAAACACCATATATTTT,CASSRSGFVSGNTIYF
14,TRBD1,TRBJ1-5,TRBV19,few,TGTGCCAGTAGTCCCACAGGGGGCAGGCAGCCCCAGCATTTT,CASSPTGGRQPQHF
14,TRBD1,TRBJ2-3,TRBV13,-,TGTGCCAGCAGCTTCGGCCAGGGGGAAGATACGCAGTATTTT,CASSFGQGEDTQYF
15,TRBD2,TRBJ2-7,TRBV18,-,TGTGCCAGCTCACCCCACCCGGGGGGGCTCAACGAGCAGTACTTC,CASSPHPGGLNEQYF